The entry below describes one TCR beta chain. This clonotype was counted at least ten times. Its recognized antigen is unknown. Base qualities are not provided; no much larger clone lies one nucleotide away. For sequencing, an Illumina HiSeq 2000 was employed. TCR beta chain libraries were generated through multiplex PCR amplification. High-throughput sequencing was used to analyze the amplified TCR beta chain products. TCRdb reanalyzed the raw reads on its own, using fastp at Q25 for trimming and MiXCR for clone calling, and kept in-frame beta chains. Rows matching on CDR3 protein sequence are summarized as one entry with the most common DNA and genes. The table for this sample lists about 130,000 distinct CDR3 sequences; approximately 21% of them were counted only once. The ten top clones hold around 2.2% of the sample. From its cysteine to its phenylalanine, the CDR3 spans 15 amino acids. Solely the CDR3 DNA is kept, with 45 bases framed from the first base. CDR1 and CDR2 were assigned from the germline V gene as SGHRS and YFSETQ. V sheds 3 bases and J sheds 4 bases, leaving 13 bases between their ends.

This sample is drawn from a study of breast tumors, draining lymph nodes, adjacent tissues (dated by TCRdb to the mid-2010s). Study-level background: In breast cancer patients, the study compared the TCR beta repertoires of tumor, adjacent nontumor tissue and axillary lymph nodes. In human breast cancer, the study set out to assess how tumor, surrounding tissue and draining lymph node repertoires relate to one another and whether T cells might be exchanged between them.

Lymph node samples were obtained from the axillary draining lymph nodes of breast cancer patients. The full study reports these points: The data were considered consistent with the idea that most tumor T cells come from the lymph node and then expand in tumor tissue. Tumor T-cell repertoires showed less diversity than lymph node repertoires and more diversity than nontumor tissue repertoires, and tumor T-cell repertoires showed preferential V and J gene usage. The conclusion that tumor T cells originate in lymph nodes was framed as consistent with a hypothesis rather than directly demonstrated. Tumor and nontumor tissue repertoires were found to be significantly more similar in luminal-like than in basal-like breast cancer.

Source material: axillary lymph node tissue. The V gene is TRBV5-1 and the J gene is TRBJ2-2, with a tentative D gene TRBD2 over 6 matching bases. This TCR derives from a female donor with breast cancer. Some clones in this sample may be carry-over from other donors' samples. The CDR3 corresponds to CASSSVAAGTGELFF. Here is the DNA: TGCGCCAGCAGCTCGGTAGCAGCGGGCACCGGGGAGCTGTTTTTT.